This TCR beta chain was sequenced during a study of blood T cell repertoires in COVID-19. Background on the study: There were acute and convalescent COVID-19 samples, and they came from the United States, Italy and Spain. T cells, B-cell-depleted T cells, or PBMCs provided the cDNA or gDNA that served as material.

As handled by the study authors: Scientists estimated how many nucleated cells there were by amplifying reference gene primers. The repertoire was sequenced with immunoSEQ multiplex PCR; TCRdb's copy has only in-frame clones and lacks some. V and J calls and clone size come straight from that table; D and trimming were deduced from the DNA. The table has 130,000 to 150,000 clones, around nine tenths seen once; the top ten hold 0.95% to 1.5%. The CDR3 loop spans 13 amino acids. CDR1 is SGHDT, CDR2 YYEEEE, per germline. Trimming pared 4 bases from V and 3 bases from J, leaving 11 bases between. Participants spanned ages about 18 to 90 years and resided in 20 to 30 US areas.

The clonotype comes from a woman aged 25 to 39 with acute COVID-19. The sample taken for sequencing was PBMCs or T cells enriched from blood (not recorded which). The chain carries TRBV5-6 and TRBJ2-7; D gene uncertain. CDR3 coding DNA: TGTGCCAGCAGCCTTGGGCCGCACTACGAGCAGTACTTC. Translated: CASSLGPHYEQYF.